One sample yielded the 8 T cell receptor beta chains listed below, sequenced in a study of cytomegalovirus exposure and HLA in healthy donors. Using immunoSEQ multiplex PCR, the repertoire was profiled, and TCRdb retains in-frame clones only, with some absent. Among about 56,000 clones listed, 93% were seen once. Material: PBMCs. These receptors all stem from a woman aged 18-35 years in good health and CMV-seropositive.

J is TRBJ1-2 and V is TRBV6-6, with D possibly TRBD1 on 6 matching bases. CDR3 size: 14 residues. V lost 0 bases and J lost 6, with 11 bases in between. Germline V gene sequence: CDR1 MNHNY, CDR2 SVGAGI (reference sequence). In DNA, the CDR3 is TGTGCCAGCAGTTACTCAGCGGGGGGCGATGGCTACACCTTC. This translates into CASSYSAGGDGYTF.

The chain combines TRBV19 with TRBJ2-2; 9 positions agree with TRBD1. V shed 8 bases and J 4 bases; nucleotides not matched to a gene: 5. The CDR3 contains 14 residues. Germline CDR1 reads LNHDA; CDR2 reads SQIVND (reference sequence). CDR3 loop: CASGGTGSTGELFF. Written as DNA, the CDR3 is TGTGCCAGTGGTGGGACAGGGAGCACCGGGGAGCTGTTTTTT.

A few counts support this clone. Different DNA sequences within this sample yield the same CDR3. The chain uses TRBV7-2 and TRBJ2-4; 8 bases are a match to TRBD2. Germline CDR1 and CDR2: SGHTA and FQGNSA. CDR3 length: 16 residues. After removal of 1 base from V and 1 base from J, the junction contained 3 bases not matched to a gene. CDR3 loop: CASSLVGGAAKNIQYF. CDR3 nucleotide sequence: TGTGCCAGCAGCTTAGTCGGGGGGGCGGCCAAAAACATTCAGTACTTC. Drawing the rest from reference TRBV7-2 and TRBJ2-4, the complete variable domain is GAGVSQSPSNKVTEKGKDVELRCDPISGHTALYWYRQSLGQGLEFLIYFQGNSAPDKSGLPSDRFSAERTGGSVSTLTIQRTQQEDSAVYLCASSLVGGAAKNIQYFGAGTRLSVL.

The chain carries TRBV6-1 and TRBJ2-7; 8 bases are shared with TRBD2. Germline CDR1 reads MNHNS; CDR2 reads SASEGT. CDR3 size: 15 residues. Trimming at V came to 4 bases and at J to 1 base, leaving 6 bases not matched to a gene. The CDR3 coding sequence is TGTGCCAGCAGTGCCAGCGGGGGCGCGTCCTACGAGCAGTACTTC. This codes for CASSASGGASYEQYF.

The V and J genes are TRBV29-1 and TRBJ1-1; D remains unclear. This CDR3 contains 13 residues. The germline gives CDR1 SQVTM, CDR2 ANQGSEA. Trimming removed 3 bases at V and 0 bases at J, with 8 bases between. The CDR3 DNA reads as TGCAGCGTTGAGTTGGCTTTGAACACTGAAGCTTTCTTT. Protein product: CSVELALNTEAFF.

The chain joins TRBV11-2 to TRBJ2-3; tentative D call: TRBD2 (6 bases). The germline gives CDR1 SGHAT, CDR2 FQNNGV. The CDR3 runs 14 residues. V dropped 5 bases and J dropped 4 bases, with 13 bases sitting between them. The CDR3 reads CASSTPGLADTQYF. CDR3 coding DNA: TGTGCCAGCAGCACCCCGGGACTCGCAGATACGCAGTATTTT.

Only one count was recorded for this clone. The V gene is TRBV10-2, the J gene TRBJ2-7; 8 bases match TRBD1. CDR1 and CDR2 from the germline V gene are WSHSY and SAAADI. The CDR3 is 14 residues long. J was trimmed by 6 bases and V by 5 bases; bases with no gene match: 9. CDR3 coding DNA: TGCGCCAGCAGTCCCAGGGGGCTGGAGAGCGAGCAGTACTTC. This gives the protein CASSPRGLESEQYF.

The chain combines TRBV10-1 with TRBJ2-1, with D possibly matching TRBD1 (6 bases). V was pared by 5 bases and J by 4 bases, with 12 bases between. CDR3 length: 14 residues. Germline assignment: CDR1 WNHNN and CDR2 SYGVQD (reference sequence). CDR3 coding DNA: TGCGCCAGCAGTAGGCAGGGGCAGTACAATGAGCAGTTCTTC. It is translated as CASSRQGQYNEQFF.